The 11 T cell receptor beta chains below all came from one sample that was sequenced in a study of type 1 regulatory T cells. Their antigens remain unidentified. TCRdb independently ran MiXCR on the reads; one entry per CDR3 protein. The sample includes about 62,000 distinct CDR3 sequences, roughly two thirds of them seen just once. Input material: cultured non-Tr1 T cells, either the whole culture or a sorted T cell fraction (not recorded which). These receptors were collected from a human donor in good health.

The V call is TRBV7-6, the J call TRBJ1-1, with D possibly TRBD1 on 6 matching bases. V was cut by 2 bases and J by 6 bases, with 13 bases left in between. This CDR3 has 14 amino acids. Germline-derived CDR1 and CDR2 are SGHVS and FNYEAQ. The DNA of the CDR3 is TGTGCCAGCAGCTTAAGGGGGGGCGGCGCTGAAGCTTTCTTT. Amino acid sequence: CASSLRGGGAEAFF.

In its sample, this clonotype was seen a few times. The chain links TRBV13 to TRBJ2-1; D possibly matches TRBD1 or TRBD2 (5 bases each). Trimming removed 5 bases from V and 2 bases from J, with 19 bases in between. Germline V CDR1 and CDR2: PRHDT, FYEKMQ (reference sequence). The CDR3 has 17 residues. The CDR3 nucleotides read TGTGCCAGCAGCCCGAGTCGGGGACCCGTCGCCTACAATGAGCAGTTCTTC. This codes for CASSPSRGPVAYNEQFF.

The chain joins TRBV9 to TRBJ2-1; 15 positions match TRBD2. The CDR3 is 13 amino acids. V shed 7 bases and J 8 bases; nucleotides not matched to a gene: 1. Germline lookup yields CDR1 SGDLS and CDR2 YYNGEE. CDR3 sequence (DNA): TGTGCCAGCGGACTAGCGGGAGGGGATGAGCAGTTCTTC. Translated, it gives CASGLAGGDEQFF.

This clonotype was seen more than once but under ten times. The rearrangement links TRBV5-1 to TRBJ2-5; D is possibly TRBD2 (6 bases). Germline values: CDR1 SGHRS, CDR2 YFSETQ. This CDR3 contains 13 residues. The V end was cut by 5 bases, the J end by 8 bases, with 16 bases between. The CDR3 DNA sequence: TGCGCCAGCAGGGCGGGGCCCCCGGATACCCAGTACTTC. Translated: CASRAGPPDTQYF.

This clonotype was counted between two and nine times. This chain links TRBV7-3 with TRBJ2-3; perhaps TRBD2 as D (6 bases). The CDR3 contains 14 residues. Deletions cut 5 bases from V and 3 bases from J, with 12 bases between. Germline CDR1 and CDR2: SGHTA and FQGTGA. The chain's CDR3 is CASSPVRGTDTQYF. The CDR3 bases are TGTGCCAGCAGCCCCGTCCGGGGGACAGATACGCAGTATTTT.

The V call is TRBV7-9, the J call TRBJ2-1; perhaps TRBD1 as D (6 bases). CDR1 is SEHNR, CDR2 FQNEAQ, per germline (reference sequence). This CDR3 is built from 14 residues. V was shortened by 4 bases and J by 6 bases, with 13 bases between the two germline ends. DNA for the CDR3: TGTGCCAGCAGCTGGGGGACATCTGGCAATGAGCAGTTCTTC. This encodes CASSWGTSGNEQFF.

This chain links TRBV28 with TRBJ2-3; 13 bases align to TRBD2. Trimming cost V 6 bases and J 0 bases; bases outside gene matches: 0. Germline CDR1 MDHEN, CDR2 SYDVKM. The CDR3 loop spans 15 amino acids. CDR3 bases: TGTGCCAGCAGGACTAGCGGGGGGAGCACAGATACGCAGTATTTT. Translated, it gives CASRTSGGSTDTQYF.

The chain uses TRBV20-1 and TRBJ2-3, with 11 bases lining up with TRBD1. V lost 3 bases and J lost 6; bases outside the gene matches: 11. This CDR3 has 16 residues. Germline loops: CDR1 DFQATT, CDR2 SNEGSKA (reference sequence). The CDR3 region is CSASLPGQGVHDTQYF. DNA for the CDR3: TGCAGTGCTAGCTTACCGGGACAGGGGGTACATGATACGCAGTATTTT.

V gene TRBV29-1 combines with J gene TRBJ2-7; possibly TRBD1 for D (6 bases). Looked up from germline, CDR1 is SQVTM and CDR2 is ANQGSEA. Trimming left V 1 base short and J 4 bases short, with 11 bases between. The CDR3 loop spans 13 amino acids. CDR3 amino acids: CSVEGPGEYEQYF. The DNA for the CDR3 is TGCAGCGTTGAAGGTCCAGGGGAATACGAGCAGTACTTC.

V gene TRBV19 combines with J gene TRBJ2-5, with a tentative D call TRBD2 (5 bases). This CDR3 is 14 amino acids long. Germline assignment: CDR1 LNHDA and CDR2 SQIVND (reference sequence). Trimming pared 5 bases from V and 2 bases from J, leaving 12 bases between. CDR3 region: CASSPTTGQETQYF. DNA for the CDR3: TGTGCCAGTAGTCCGACCACGGGGCAAGAGACCCAGTACTTC.

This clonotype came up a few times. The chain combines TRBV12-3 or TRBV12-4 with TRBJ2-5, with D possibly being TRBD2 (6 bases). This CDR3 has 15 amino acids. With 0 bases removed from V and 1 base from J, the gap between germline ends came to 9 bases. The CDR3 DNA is TGTGCCAGCAGTTTAGCTCTAGCGACCCAAGAGACCCAGTACTTC. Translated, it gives CASSLALATQETQYF.